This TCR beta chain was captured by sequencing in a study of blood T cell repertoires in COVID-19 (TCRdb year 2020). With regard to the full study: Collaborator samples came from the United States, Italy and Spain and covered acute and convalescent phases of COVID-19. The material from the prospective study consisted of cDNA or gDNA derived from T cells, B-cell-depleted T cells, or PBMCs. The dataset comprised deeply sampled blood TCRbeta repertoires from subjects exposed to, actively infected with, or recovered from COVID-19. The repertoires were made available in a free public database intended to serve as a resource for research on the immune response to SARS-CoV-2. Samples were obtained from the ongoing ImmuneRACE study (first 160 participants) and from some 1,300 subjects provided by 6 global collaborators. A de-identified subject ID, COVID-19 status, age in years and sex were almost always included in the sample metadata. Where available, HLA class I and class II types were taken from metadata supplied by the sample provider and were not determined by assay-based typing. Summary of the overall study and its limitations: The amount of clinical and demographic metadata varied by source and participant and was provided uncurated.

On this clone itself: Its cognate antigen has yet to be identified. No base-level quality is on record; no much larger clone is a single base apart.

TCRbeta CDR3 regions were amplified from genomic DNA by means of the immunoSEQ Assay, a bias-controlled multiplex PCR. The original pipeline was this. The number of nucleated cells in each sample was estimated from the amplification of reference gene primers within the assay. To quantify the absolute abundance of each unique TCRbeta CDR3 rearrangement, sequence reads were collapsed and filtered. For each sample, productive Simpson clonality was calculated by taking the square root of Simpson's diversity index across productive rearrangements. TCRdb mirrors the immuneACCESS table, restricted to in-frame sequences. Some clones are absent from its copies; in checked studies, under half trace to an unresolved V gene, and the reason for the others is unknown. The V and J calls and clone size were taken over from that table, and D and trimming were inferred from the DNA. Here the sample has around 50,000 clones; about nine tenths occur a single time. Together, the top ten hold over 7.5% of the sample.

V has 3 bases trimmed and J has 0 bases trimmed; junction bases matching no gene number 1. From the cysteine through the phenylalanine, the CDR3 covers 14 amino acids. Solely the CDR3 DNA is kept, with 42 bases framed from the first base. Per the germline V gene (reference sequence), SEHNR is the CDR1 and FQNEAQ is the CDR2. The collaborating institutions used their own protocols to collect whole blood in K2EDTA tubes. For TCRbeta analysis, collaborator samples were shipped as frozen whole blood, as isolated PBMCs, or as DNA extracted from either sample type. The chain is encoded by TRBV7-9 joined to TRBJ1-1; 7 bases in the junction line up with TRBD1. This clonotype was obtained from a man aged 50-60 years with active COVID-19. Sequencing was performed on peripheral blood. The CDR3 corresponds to CASSFQGVNTEAFF. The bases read TGTGCCAGCAGCTTTCAGGGGGTGAACACTGAAGCTTTCTTT.